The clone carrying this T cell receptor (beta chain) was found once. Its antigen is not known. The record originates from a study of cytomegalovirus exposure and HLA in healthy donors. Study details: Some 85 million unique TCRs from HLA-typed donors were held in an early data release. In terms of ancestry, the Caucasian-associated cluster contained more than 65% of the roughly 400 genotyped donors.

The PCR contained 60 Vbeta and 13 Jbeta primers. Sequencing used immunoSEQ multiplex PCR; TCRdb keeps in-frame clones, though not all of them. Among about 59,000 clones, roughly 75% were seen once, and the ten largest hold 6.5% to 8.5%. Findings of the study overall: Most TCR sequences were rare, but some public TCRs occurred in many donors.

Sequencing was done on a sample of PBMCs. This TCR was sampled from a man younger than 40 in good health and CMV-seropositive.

CDR3: CASSRTKGQGYYEQYF. The CDR3 coding sequence is TGCGCCAGCAGCCGGACGAAAGGACAGGGATACTACGAGCAGTACTTC. The chain combines TRBV5-1 with TRBJ2-7; 8 nucleotides match TRBD1. CDR3 size: 16 residues. Germline lookup yields CDR1 SGHRS and CDR2 YFSETQ. The ends lost 4 bases at V and 3 bases at J; junction bases unmatched: 12.